This T cell receptor beta chain derives from a study of OX40 agonist ivuxolimab in advanced cancers. Study at large: A mean age of about 59 years, range about 23 to 80, was recorded, and approximately 85% were male.

Regarding the study as a whole: The antigen specificity of the peripheral T cells (those that were expanded) was not determined. Certain nonresponding patients likewise had low normalized T-cell clonal expansion.

The table came from immunoSEQ multiplex PCR; TCRdb's copy has only in-frame clones and leaves some out. The table shows 65,000 or so clones, with roughly 88% occurring only once. This CDR3 spans 12 amino acids. V lost 6 bases to trimming and J lost 4 bases, with 9 bases between them. Germline values: CDR1 MNHEY, CDR2 SVGAGI. A remark on this clone: Its antigen is unidentified.

This sequence was found in an adult with an advanced solid tumor such as melanoma, head and neck, liver or kidney cancer. Material: CD4+ or CD8+ T cells sorted from blood, obtained in a trial of the OX40 agonist ivuxolimab. The chain couples TRBV6-5 to TRBJ1-2; weak D call: TRBD1 (5 bases). The CDR3 DNA reads as TGTGCCAGCAGACGACAGCCCTATGGCTACACCTTC. Translation: CASRRQPYGYTF.